These 17 T cell receptor beta chains were all obtained from the same sample, sequenced in a study of blood T cell repertoires in COVID-19. The method was immunoSEQ multiplex PCR; TCRdb's version includes in-frame clones alone and lacks a portion of them. The table shows roughly 230,000 clones, with roughly 85% occurring only once. The sequenced material came from peripheral blood. The receptor source for this set is a man over 45 with COVID-19, enrolled during active disease.

The CDR3 bases are TGTGCCAGCAGAAGACAGGGGATCAGCAATCAGCCCCAGCATTTT. This codes for CASRRQGISNQPQHF. The gene calls are TRBV6-5 and TRBJ1-5, with TRBD1 matching over 8 bases. The V gene's germline CDR1 is MNHEY and CDR2 SVGAGI. Trimming at V came to 6 bases and at J to 1 base, leaving 5 bases not matched to a gene. This CDR3 comprises 15 residues.

This chain uses TRBV21-1 with TRBJ2-7; TRBD2 was called by the table and not checked on the DNA. TRBV21-1 is a documented pseudogene. The CDR3 covers 12 residues. For the CDR3, the DNA is TGTGCCAGCAGCTTTCTCTCCTACGAGCAGTACTTC. It translates to CASSFLSYEQYF.

The rearrangement links TRBV6-2 or TRBV6-3 to TRBJ2-1, with 9 bases that match TRBD2. This CDR3 has 13 amino acids. The V segment lost 6 bases and the J segment 6 bases; nucleotides outside the gene matches: 3. CDR1 and CDR2 from the germline V gene are MNHEY and SVGEGT. In nucleotides, the CDR3 is TGTGCCAGCAGCGGGCGGGGGGGCAATGAGCAGTTCTTC. Translating gives CASSGRGGNEQFF.

The gene calls are TRBV2 and TRBJ2-3, with 8 bases identical to TRBD2. V lost 2 bases to trimming and J lost 8 bases; unmatched junction nucleotides: 0. The germline V gene encodes CDR1 SNHLY and CDR2 FYNNEI. There are 12 residues in the CDR3. CDR3 sequence: CASSESGGTQYF. CDR3 DNA sequence: TGTGCCAGCAGTGAAAGCGGGGGTACGCAGTATTTT.

The chain employs TRBV27 and TRBJ2-7; the D gene is possibly TRBD1 (5 bases). The germline V and J ends were trimmed by 0 bases and 4 bases, with 10 bases remaining between them. The length of the CDR3 is 14 residues. CDR1 is MNHEY and CDR2 is SMNVEV in the germline V gene (reference sequence). The CDR3 bases are TGTGCCAGCAGTTTATCCGCAAGGGGTTACGAGCAGTACTTC. Encoded protein: CASSLSARGYEQYF.

The sample holds a few counts of this clone. The chain is built from TRBV28 and TRBJ2-1; TRBD2 matches at 12 bases. CDR3 length equals 15 residues. In germline, CDR1 is MDHEN, CDR2 SYDVKM. V lost 6 bases to trimming and J lost 7 bases; unmatched junction nucleotides: 7. The CDR3 here is CASRFLAGGTNEQFF. CDR3 in DNA: TGTGCCAGCAGATTTCTAGCGGGGGGGACAAATGAGCAGTTCTTC.

The chain has TRBV7-9 and TRBJ1-2, with TRBD1 matching over 7 bases. The trim removed 5 bases at V and 3 bases at J, leaving 6 bases unmatched. Germline CDR1 SEHNR, CDR2 FQNEAQ (reference sequence). CDR3 length: 14 amino acids. Here the CDR3 DNA reads TGTGCCAGCAGCGCGACAGGGATGGACTATGGCTACACCTTC. Protein: CASSATGMDYGYTF.

This sequence joins TRBV10-2 and TRBJ1-5; TRBD1 is a possible D gene (6 bases). Germline CDR1 is WSHSY and CDR2 is SAAADI. This CDR3 region has 13 residues. The ends were cut back, 7 bases at V and 2 bases at J, with 9 bases in the middle. CDR3 sequence: CASTPGGNQPQHF. CDR3 in DNA: TGCGCCAGCACCCCAGGGGGCAATCAGCCCCAGCATTTT.

The chain couples TRBV6-5 to TRBJ1-2; perhaps TRBD1 as D (6 bases). The CDR3 runs to 12 residues. CDR1 MNHEY and CDR2 SVGAGI come from the germline V gene. Deletions cut 9 bases from V and 7 bases from J, with 15 bases between. The chain's CDR3 is CARSQGRFGYTF. The DNA for the CDR3 is TGTGCCAGATCACAGGGAAGGTTTGGCTACACCTTC.

V is TRBV27 and J is TRBJ2-5, with 7 positions matching TRBD1. V shed 2 bases and J 1 base; nucleotides not matched to a gene: 4. CDR3 length equals 15 residues. In germline, CDR1 is MNHEY, CDR2 SMNVEV (reference sequence). The CDR3 sequence: CASSLRWTGQETQYF. The DNA for the CDR3 is TGTGCCAGCAGTTTACGTTGGACAGGCCAAGAGACCCAGTACTTC.

The CDR3 DNA reads TGTGCCAGCTCACCCGGGACATTATACGAGCAGTACTTC. Protein sequence: CASSPGTLYEQYF. The chain links TRBV18 to TRBJ2-7; D is perhaps TRBD1 (6 bases). Germline CDR1 reads KGHSH; CDR2 reads LQKENI. Trimming shortened V by 3 bases and J by 4 bases, and 10 bases separated the two germline ends. The CDR3 runs 13 residues.

The rearrangement uses TRBV13 and TRBJ2-1; D perhaps matches TRBD1 (5 bases). V lost 6 bases to trimming and J lost 7 bases, with 13 bases between them. The CDR3 is 13 amino acids. The V gene's germline CDR1 is PRHDT and CDR2 FYEKMQ (reference sequence). The CDR3 DNA reads as TGTGCCAGCAGGGGCAGGGCGAGGAATGAGCAGTTCTTC. Protein product: CASRGRARNEQFF. The full variable domain, with the rest looked up from reference TRBV13 and TRBJ2-1, is AAGVIQSPRHLIKEKRETATLKCYPIPRHDTVYWYQQGPGQDPQFLISFYEKMQSDKGSIPDRFSAQQFSDYHSELNMSSLELGDSALYFCASRGRARNEQFFGPGTRLTVL.

The CDR3 region is CASSLLRGQGNQPQHF. CDR3 nucleotides: TGTGCCAGCAGTTTATTAAGGGGACAGGGCAATCAGCCCCAGCATTTT. The chain joins TRBV27 to TRBJ1-5; the match to TRBD1 covers 8 bases. Germline-derived CDR1 and CDR2 are MNHEY and SMNVEV (reference sequence). This CDR3 region has 16 residues. V lost 1 base and J lost 2; bases outside the gene matches: 4.

This clone has only a few counts. J is TRBJ1-5 and V is TRBV28, with D hard to call. CDR1 is MDHEN and CDR2 is SYDVKM in the germline V gene. The length of the CDR3 is 14 residues. V lost 9 bases, J lost 0 bases, and 12 bases lay in between. The CDR3 region is CASNMISSNQPQHF. CDR3 DNA: TGTGCCAGTAACATGATAAGTAGCAATCAGCCCCAGCATTTT.

The rearrangement links TRBV19 to TRBJ2-3; TRBD2 matches 15 bases. Germline V gives CDR1 LNHDA, CDR2 SQIVND (reference sequence). This CDR3 is built from 20 residues. The V and J ends lost 4 bases and 2 bases, in that order; junction bases with no gene match: 13. The CDR3 DNA is TGTGCCAGTAGTAATCCCGGACTAGCGGGGGGGCAGCACAACACAGATACGCAGTATTTT. Amino acids: CASSNPGLAGGQHNTDTQYF.

This chain's CDR3 is CASSFGGAGNQPQHF. CDR3 bases: TGTGCCAGCAGCTTTGGGGGCGCCGGGAATCAGCCCCAGCATTTT. The chain carries TRBV7-9 and TRBJ1-5, with a tentative D call TRBD1 (6 bases). This CDR3 is 15 amino acids long. Germline loops: CDR1 SEHNR, CDR2 FQNEAQ (reference sequence). Trimming took 3 bases from V and 4 from J, leaving 13 bases between them.

V gene TRBV2 combines with J gene TRBJ2-3; possible D gene TRBD2, 7 bases. Germline CDR1 and CDR2: SNHLY and FYNNEI. The V and J ends lost 2 bases and 5 bases respectively, with 20 bases between them. The length of the CDR3 is 17 residues. Here the CDR3 DNA reads TGTGCCAGCAGTGAACCCCCCGAGGGGGGGCCAAAAGATACGCAGTATTTT. This encodes CASSEPPEGGPKDTQYF.